This entry describes one T cell receptor beta chain. Germline V gene data show CDR1 as SGHTA and CDR2 as FQGNSA. The CDR3 consists of 15 residues. The ends lost 4 bases at V and 2 bases at J; junction bases unmatched: 8. The data were taken from a study of T-cell reconstitution after alpha-beta-depleted transplantation in children. The library targeted TCRbeta and was prepared with unique molecular identifiers. TCRdb ran MiXCR on the PCR reads and lists one entry per CDR3 protein. The repertoire holds 500,000 to 600,000 distinct CDR3 sequences, approximately 29% seen once, with approximately 2.3% in the top ten.

The specimen was PBMCs from the stem cell graft donor, collected from the stem cell graft. The TCR sequence derives from a human donor who donated a stem cell graft to a child with aplastic anemia. This chain connects TRBV7-2 to TRBJ2-7, with 7 bases that match TRBD2. The DNA for the CDR3 is TGTGCCAGCAGCTCCTTAGCGGGCCAGCCCTACGAGCAGTACTTC. It encodes CASSSLAGQPYEQYF.